A selection of T cell receptor beta chains follows, all from one sample in a study of cytomegalovirus exposure and HLA in healthy donors. Assay: immunoSEQ multiplex PCR; the TCRdb copy retains only in-frame clones and omits some. Altogether approximately 150,000 clones are present, over 75% being singletons, with the ten largest covering 0.5% to 0.85%. Material for sequencing was PBMCs. All receptors come from a male donor in good health and CMV-seronegative. Each CDR3 is given with its conserved first and last residue. A D gene is named only where the DNA matches it firmly. Clone size appears in some rows only: once, few, many, or a class for an expanded clone.

D	size	V	J	CDR3	DNA
TRBD2	NA	TRBV7-2	TRBJ2-1	CASTLAGGEYNEQFF	TGTGCCAGCACCTTAGCGGGAGGAGAGTACAATGAGCAGTTCTTC
TRBD1	NA	TRBV5-8	TRBJ2-3	CASSSGTGPLSTDTQYF	TGTGCCAGCAGCTCCGGGACAGGTCCTCTTAGCACAGATACGCAGTATTTT
NA	NA	TRBV9	TRBJ2-1	CASSVDGGEQFF	TGTGCCAGCAGCGTGGACGGAGGTGAGCAGTTCTTC
NA	once	TRBV18	TRBJ1-2	CASSLDSPIYGYTF	TGTGCCAGCTCCCTGGACAGCCCTATTTATGGCTACACCTTC
NA	NA	TRBV11-1	TRBJ1-1	CASRQDGKNTEAFF	TGTGCCAGCAGACAAGACGGGAAGAACACTGAAGCTTTCTTT
TRBD2	NA	TRBV5-4	TRBJ2-7	CASSSRLGGTYEQYF	TGTGCCAGCAGTTCTAGGCTGGGAGGGACCTACGAGCAGTACTTC
TRBD1	NA	TRBV2	TRBJ1-6	CASRPWGTGTVSSYNSPLHF	TGTGCCAGCAGACCCTGGGGGACCGGGACAGTGAGCTCCTATAATTCACCCCTCCACTTT
TRBD1	once	TRBV5-1	TRBJ1-4	CASSTGTGAYNEKLFF	TGCGCCAGCAGCACCGGGACAGGGGCCTATAATGAAAAACTGTTTTTT
NA	NA	TRBV19	TRBJ1-1	CASSTEVNTEAFF	TGTGCCAGTAGTACCGAGGTGAACACTGAAGCTTTCTTT
NA	NA	TRBV7-9	TRBJ1-4	CASSFTQGINEKLFF	TGTGCCAGCAGCTTTACCCAGGGGATTAATGAAAAACTGTTTTTT
TRBD2	once	TRBV7-6	TRBJ2-1	CASSSPGGSSYNEQFF	TGTGCCAGCAGCTCCCCCGGGGGGAGCTCCTACAATGAGCAGTTCTTC
TRBD1	few	TRBV9	TRBJ1-6	CASSLRQGSNSPLHF	TGTGCCAGCAGCTTACGACAGGGTAGTAATTCACCCCTCCACTTT
TRBD1	NA	TRBV11-3	TRBJ1-1	CASSFRTGSNTEAFF	TGTGCCAGCAGCTTTCGGACAGGATCGAACACTGAAGCTTTCTTT
TRBD2	NA	TRBV19	TRBJ2-3	CASSITALAGGMSTDTQYF	TGTGCCAGTAGTATTACGGCACTAGCGGGAGGGATGAGCACAGATACGCAGTATTTT
NA	few	TRBV19	TRBJ2-1	CASSTRHEGGGEQFF	TGTGCCAGTAGTACTCGACACGAAGGGGGTGGTGAGCAGTTCTTC
NA	once	TRBV4-3	TRBJ1-1	CASSLQGGDAEAFF	TGCGCCAGCAGCCTACAGGGAGGGGACGCTGAAGCTTTCTTT
NA	NA	TRBV18	TRBJ2-2	CASSPQAAGPNTGELFF	TGTGCCAGCTCACCACAAGCGGCGGGACCGAACACCGGGGAGCTGTTTTTT
NA	NA	TRBV11-3	TRBJ1-3	CASSRGPGNTIYF	TGTGCCAGCAGCAGGGGCCCTGGAAACACCATATATTTT
TRBD1	once	TRBV20-1	TRBJ2-7	CSAGQVAQQYF	TGCAGTGCCGGACAGGTGGCCCAGCAGTACTTC
NA	NA	TRBV11-3	TRBJ2-7	CASSPDGNEQYF	TGTGCCAGCAGCCCCGACGGGAACGAGCAGTACTTC
TRBD1	few	TRBV19	TRBJ1-1	CASSIRTGMGAFF	TGTGCCAGTAGTATTAGGACAGGGATGGGAGCTTTCTTT